The 32 T cell receptor beta chains below come from one sample, sequenced in a study of blood T cell repertoires in COVID-19. Profiled with immunoSEQ multiplex PCR; TCRdb holds only in-frame clones, not every one. Here the sample spans around 86,000 clones, roughly 84% being singletons. The sequenced sample was peripheral blood. These receptors all stem from a human donor in a cohort sampled during active COVID-19.

The chain links TRBV3-1 (or the pseudogene TRBV3-2) to TRBJ2-3, with a tentative D call TRBD2 (6 bases). Trimming removed 0 bases from V and 0 bases from J, with 10 bases in between. Germline-derived CDR1 and CDR2 are LGHDT and YNNKEL (reference sequence). CDR3 length: 16 amino acids. CDR3 in DNA: TGTGCCAGCAGCCAAGATACCGGGACTAGCACAGATACGCAGTATTTT. It encodes CASSQDTGTSTDTQYF.

The CDR3 nucleotides are TGCAGTGTGCGCGGAACCTACGAGCAGTACTTC. Amino acid sequence: CSVRGTYEQYF. This sequence joins TRBV20-1 and TRBJ2-7, with D unresolved. There are 11 residues in the CDR3. Deletions cut 7 bases from V and 2 bases from J, with 9 bases between. Germline lookup yields CDR1 DFQATT and CDR2 SNEGSKA (reference sequence).

The CDR3 nucleotides read TGTGCCAGCAGTTGGCCCCAGGGGCCCCAGCATTTT. Protein product: CASSWPQGPQHF. The chain carries TRBV6-2 or TRBV6-3 and TRBJ1-5; D might be TRBD1 (5 bases). CDR1 and CDR2 (germline): MNHEY, SVGEGT. Between the trimmed V and J ends, which lost 4 bases and 9 bases, there was a span of 10 bases. The CDR3 sequence is 12 residues long.

V and J are TRBV5-1 and TRBJ1-5, with TRBD1 matching over 8 bases. J was trimmed by 5 bases and V by 2 bases; bases with no gene match: 3. This CDR3 has 14 residues. Germline V gene data show CDR1 as SGHRS and CDR2 as YFSETQ. CDR3 sequence reads: CASSFSGGDQPQHF. The CDR3 bases are TGCGCCAGCAGCTTTTCAGGGGGCGATCAGCCCCAGCATTTT.

The chain carries TRBV28 and TRBJ2-1, with a weak D call TRBD2 (6 bases). Trimming took off 6 bases at V and 2 bases at J, with 11 bases between the two ends. Germline lookup yields CDR1 MDHEN and CDR2 SYDVKM. The CDR3 has 14 residues. CDR3 nucleotide sequence: TGTGCCAGCAGGAACGGAGGGACCTACAATGAGCAGTTCTTC. It codes for CASRNGGTYNEQFF. Full variable domain (missing parts from reference TRBV28 and TRBJ2-1): DVKVTQSSRYLVKRTGEKVFLECVQDMDHENMFWYRQDPGLGLRLIYFSYDVKMKEKGDIPEGYSVSREKKERFSLILESASTNQTSMYLCASRNGGTYNEQFFGPGTRLTVL.

The J gene is TRBJ1-2, the V gene TRBV7-9; possibly TRBD1 for D (5 bases). The CDR3 length is 14 residues. In germline, CDR1 is SEHNR, CDR2 FQNEAQ (reference sequence). Trimming stripped 6 bases from V and 4 bases from J, with 15 bases between. CDR3 sequence: CASREDGGFYGYTF. CDR3 nucleotides: TGTGCCAGCAGGGAGGACGGGGGATTCTATGGCTACACCTTC.

The gene calls are TRBV24-1 and TRBJ2-5; 15 positions agree with TRBD2. Losses at the gene ends were 1 base for V and 5 bases for J; bases not matched to a gene: 1. From germline, CDR1 is KGHDR and CDR2 SFDVKD. This CDR3 comprises 16 residues. This CDR3 reads CATSDFGLAGGETQYF. CDR3 DNA: TGTGCCACCAGTGATTTCGGACTAGCGGGAGGGGAGACCCAGTACTTC.

The chain combines TRBV11-2 with TRBJ2-7, with D hard to call. Germline V gene lookup returns CDR1 SGHAT and CDR2 FQNNGV. V shed 10 bases and J shed 3 bases, with 10 bases lying between them. The CDR3 has 11 residues. The CDR3 nucleotides read TGTGCCACCTCACTTTACTACGAGCAGTACTTC. Its protein is CATSLYYEQYF.

V is TRBV6-5 and J is TRBJ2-7, with 10 bases aligning to TRBD1. The J segment lost 4 bases and the V segment lost 7 bases, leaving 4 bases of the junction unmatched. Looked up from germline, CDR1 is MNHEY and CDR2 is SVGAGI. The CDR3 runs 13 residues. CDR3 amino acids: CASKRTGGYEQYF. The CDR3, as DNA: TGTGCCAGCAAAAGGACAGGGGGATACGAGCAGTACTTC.

The CDR3 DNA reads as TGTGCCACCAGTATCAGGGAGGATCAGCCCCAGCATTTT. Its translation: CATSIREDQPQHF. The gene calls are TRBV24-1 and TRBJ1-5; weak D call: TRBD1 (5 bases). The V gene's germline CDR1 is KGHDR and CDR2 SFDVKD. The CDR3 has 13 amino acids. Trimming removed 6 bases from V and 5 bases from J, with 10 bases in between.

The chain carries TRBV5-4 and TRBJ2-7, with 7 nucleotides matching TRBD1. Per germline, CDR1 SGHNT and CDR2 YYREEE (reference sequence). With 4 bases clipped from V and 0 bases from J, the junction kept 4 bases outside the gene matches. The CDR3 spans 14 residues. CDR3 residues: CASSRDSYSYEQYF. DNA for the CDR3: TGTGCCAGCAGCCGGGACAGTTACTCCTACGAGCAGTACTTC.

The rearrangement joins TRBV25-1 to TRBJ2-6; D remains unclear. CDR1 and CDR2 from the germline V gene are MGHDK and SYGVNS. The CDR3 spans 14 residues. The V end lost 5 bases, the J end lost 2 bases, and 7 bases lay between the germline ends. CDR3 in DNA: TGTGCCAGCAGTACCGGAGCTGGGGCCAACGTCCTGACTTTC. Residues: CASSTGAGANVLTF.

This chain links TRBV4-1 with TRBJ2-1, with 7 bases lining up with TRBD2. The CDR3 covers 16 residues. Germline loops: CDR1 MGHRA, CDR2 YSYEKL. V gave up 1 base and J gave up 5 bases; unmatched junction bases: 8. CDR3 residues: CASSQVSSGLNNEQFF. The CDR3 DNA reads as TGCGCCAGCAGCCAAGTCTCCTCGGGACTAAACAATGAGCAGTTCTTC.

The DNA of the CDR3 is TGTGCCAGCAGCAGGTGGGCGGGCCAGGAAAACATTCAGTACTTC. Translation: CASSRWAGQENIQYF. The chain employs TRBV6-5 and TRBJ2-4; perhaps TRBD2 as D (5 bases). Trimming removed 6 bases from V and 5 bases from J, with 17 bases in between. The CDR3 is 15 residues long. The germline V gene encodes CDR1 MNHEY and CDR2 SVGAGI.

The chain combines TRBV6-2 or TRBV6-3 with TRBJ1-1, with 8 positions matching TRBD1. V was pared by 7 bases and J by 1 base, with 8 bases of the junction left unmatched. This CDR3 comprises 15 residues. Germline loops: CDR1 MNHEY, CDR2 SVGEGT. For the CDR3, the DNA is TGTGCCAGCATCCCCTCCAGGGGGCCGAACACTGAAGCTTTCTTT. Translating gives CASIPSRGPNTEAFF.

This clone was picked up one time. This rearrangement joins TRBV5-8 to TRBJ1-5; 10 bases align to TRBD1. Germline CDR1 and CDR2: SGHTS and YDEGEE. V shed 1 base, J shed 1 base, and the junction held 8 bases outside the gene matches. The CDR3 has 18 residues. The chain's CDR3 is CASSLPQTGGPSNQPQHF. CDR3 nucleotides: TGTGCCAGCAGCTTGCCTCAGACAGGGGGCCCGAGCAATCAGCCCCAGCATTTT.

The V gene is TRBV28, the J gene TRBJ1-2; D is uncertain. Trimming pared 5 bases from V and 5 bases from J, leaving 12 bases between. The germline gives CDR1 MDHEN, CDR2 SYDVKM. The CDR3 is 13 residues long. The DNA of the CDR3 is TGTGCCAGCAGTATCGGGTCGATATATGGCTACACCTTC. Amino acids: CASSIGSIYGYTF.

This chain uses TRBV24-1 with TRBJ2-5, with 9 bases identical to TRBD1. Germline values: CDR1 KGHDR, CDR2 SFDVKD. V shed 3 bases, J shed 3 bases, and the junction held 7 bases outside the gene matches. The CDR3 is 16 amino acids. In DNA form, the CDR3 reads TGTGCCACCAGTGATGCCGGGACAGGGTTGAAAGAGACCCAGTACTTC. Protein sequence: CATSDAGTGLKETQYF.

The CDR3 spells CASSLRDPRQGEQFF. The CDR3 DNA sequence: TGTGCCAGCAGCCTGCGGGACCCCCGGCAGGGTGAGCAGTTCTTC. This sequence joins TRBV27 and TRBJ2-1; D is perhaps TRBD2 (6 bases). The CDR3 is 15 residues long. Germline V gives CDR1 MNHEY, CDR2 SMNVEV (reference sequence). Trimming took off 6 bases at V and 9 bases at J, with 21 bases between the two ends.

The J gene is TRBJ2-7, the V gene TRBV5-1; D uncertain. Trimming took 4 bases from V and 3 from J, leaving 11 bases between them. This CDR3 has 13 residues. Germline lookup yields CDR1 SGHRS and CDR2 YFSETQ. The CDR3 sequence: CASSPGLDYEQYF. Here the CDR3 DNA reads TGCGCCAGCAGCCCCGGGTTGGACTACGAGCAGTACTTC.

The chain's CDR3 is CASSLSPLVDTEAFF. The CDR3 coding sequence is TGTGCCAGCAGCTTAAGCCCGTTAGTGGACACTGAAGCTTTCTTT. The chain links TRBV7-2 to TRBJ1-1; D remains ambiguous. Germline assignment: CDR1 SGHTA and CDR2 FQGNSA. The V end was cut by 2 bases, the J end by 3 bases, with 13 bases between. This CDR3 has 15 residues.

The gene calls are TRBV6-5 and TRBJ1-2; tentatively, D is TRBD1 (6 bases). The CDR3 contains 14 residues. The germline gives CDR1 MNHEY, CDR2 SVGAGI. Trimming took off 6 bases at V and 7 bases at J, with 18 bases between the two ends. The CDR3 loop is CASRPQGLRGGYTF. The CDR3 coding sequence is TGTGCCAGCAGACCACAGGGCCTAAGAGGTGGCTACACCTTC.

As DNA, the CDR3 is TGTGCCAGCAGTTTCCGGGACAGGCGATATGGCTACACCTTC. Translation gives CASSFRDRRYGYTF. This chain links TRBV6-5 with TRBJ1-2, with 8 bases matching TRBD1. Germline V gives CDR1 MNHEY, CDR2 SVGAGI. This CDR3 is 14 amino acids long. The ends lost 4 bases at V and 5 bases at J; junction bases unmatched: 6.

This chain links TRBV9 with TRBJ2-2; maybe TRBD1 (5 bases). Germline V gene sequence: CDR1 SGDLS, CDR2 YYNGEE. CDR3 length equals 15 residues. Between the trimmed V and J ends, which lost 4 bases and 1 base, there was a span of 11 bases. Here the CDR3 reads CASSPQTVNTGELFF. The CDR3 coding sequence is TGTGCCAGCAGCCCTCAGACAGTGAACACCGGGGAGCTGTTTTTT.

The chain is built from TRBV9 and TRBJ2-7, with a tentative D call TRBD1 (6 bases). V was trimmed by 3 bases and J by 2 bases, leaving 12 bases between them. The CDR3 loop spans 14 amino acids. Germline assignment: CDR1 SGDLS and CDR2 YYNGEE. CDR3 nucleotide sequence: TGTGCCAGCAGCGCCGGGACACAACCCTACGAGCAGTACTTC. It is translated as CASSAGTQPYEQYF. Full variable domain (remainder filled in from reference TRBV9 and TRBJ2-7): DSGVTQTPKHLITATGQRVTLRCSPRSGDLSVYWYQQSLDQGLQFLIQYYNGEERAKGNILERFSAQQFPDLHSELNLSSLELGDSALYFCASSAGTQPYEQYFGPGTRLTVT.

This chain joins TRBV15 and TRBJ1-2, with D possibly being TRBD1 (5 bases). The CDR3 spans 14 residues. Trimming left V 1 base short and J 7 bases short, with 13 bases between. CDR1 is LNHNV and CDR2 is YYDKDF in the germline V gene (reference sequence). Here the CDR3 DNA reads TGTGCCACCAGCAGAGGGGGACTTACCGGTGGCTACACCTTC. This translates into CATSRGGLTGGYTF.

This clone was detected a few times. CDR3 DNA sequence: TGTGCCAGTACCCCGGACACCGATCAGCCCCAGCATTTT. The encoded protein is CASTPDTDQPQHF. V is TRBV6-5 and J is TRBJ1-5, with D possibly being TRBD1 (5 bases). The germline CDR1 and CDR2 sequences are MNHEY and SVGAGI. Trimming pared 9 bases from V and 5 bases from J, leaving 14 bases between. The CDR3 consists of 13 residues.

The chain has TRBV6-1 and TRBJ2-3; TRBD2 might be the D (5 bases). The germline CDR1 and CDR2 sequences are MNHNS and SASEGT. The CDR3 spans 16 residues. V was cut by 3 bases and J by 5 bases, with 18 bases left in between. The CDR3 nucleotides read TGTGCCAGCAGTGATAGGATGACTACTCCGCTAGATACGCAGTATTTT. The encoded protein is CASSDRMTTPLDTQYF.

V gene TRBV5-4 combines with J gene TRBJ1-2; D may be TRBD1 (5 bases). CDR3 length equals 15 residues. V lost 4 bases to trimming and J lost 0 bases, with 13 bases between them. Germline V gives CDR1 SGHNT, CDR2 YYREEE (reference sequence). The CDR3 nucleotides are TGTGCCAGCAGCCCGATGGGGCGGCCTAACTATGGCTACACCTTC. It yields the protein CASSPMGRPNYGYTF.

This clone was seen a handful of times. This rearrangement joins TRBV7-2 to TRBJ1-3; D unclear. Germline lookup yields CDR1 SGHTA and CDR2 FQGNSA. Trimming pared 5 bases from V and 3 bases from J, leaving 20 bases between. The CDR3 length is 17 residues. CDR3 sequence: CASSILGSRAGGNTIYF. The DNA for the CDR3 is TGTGCCAGCAGCATCTTGGGGTCGAGGGCGGGTGGAAACACCATATATTTT.

The chain is built from TRBV30 and TRBJ2-7; TRBD2 might be the D (5 bases). Germline CDR1 is GTSNPN and CDR2 is SVGIG (reference sequence). V was pared by 3 bases and J by 2 bases, with 14 bases between. This CDR3 has 14 amino acids. The CDR3 protein is CAWRRTLLAYEQYF. The CDR3 bases are TGTGCCTGGAGAAGGACTCTACTGGCCTACGAGCAGTACTTC.

The chain joins TRBV4-1 to TRBJ1-5; 10 bases agree with TRBD1. The J segment lost 4 bases and the V segment lost 6 bases, leaving 6 bases of the junction unmatched. Germline assignment: CDR1 MGHRA and CDR2 YSYEKL. The length of the CDR3 is 15 residues. The CDR3 nucleotides read TGCGCCAGCAGTTGGGACAGGGGAACTAATCAGCCCCAGCATTTT. Protein product: CASSWDRGTNQPQHF.